This TCR beta chain was identified in a study of beta chain features in type 1 diabetes. Trimming at V came to 0 bases and at J to 8 bases, leaving 6 bases not matched to a gene. The CDR3 runs 15 residues. CDR1 is SGHRS and CDR2 is YFSETQ in the germline V gene. TCRB transcripts that were expressed got sequenced, as all of the isolated RNA had been reverse transcribed. Assay: immunoSEQ multiplex PCR; the TCRdb copy retains only in-frame clones and omits some. The repertoire holds some 230,000 clones, around 9.6% seen once, with approximately 0.035% in the top ten. In regard to this clone: Antigen unknown.

Study findings and constraints: A moderate, significant TCRB CDR3 shortening appeared in type 1 diabetes across four CD4+ subsets.

The chain uses TRBV5-1 and TRBJ2-1; 9 nucleotides agree with TRBD2. The sample comprised naive CD4+ T cells from blood. The origin of this receptor is a woman aged 18-29 years in good health. CDR3 residues: CASSLGAGGVDEQFF. CDR3 in DNA: TGCGCCAGCAGCTTGGGAGCGGGGGGAGTGGATGAGCAGTTCTTC.